This passage covers 18 T cell receptor beta chains from one sample sequenced in a study of T cell changes during pregnancy in multiple sclerosis. Produced via immunoSEQ multiplex PCR; TCRdb's table is partial and in-frame only. This sample has tens of thousands of clones, with roughly nine tenths found just once. Sequencing was performed on peripheral blood, taken in the first trimester of pregnancy. The source of these receptors is a female donor with multiple sclerosis, enrolled in a pregnancy study.

The chain combines TRBV19 with TRBJ2-3; 9 bases line up with TRBD2. CDR3 length: 18 residues. V was pared by 1 base and J by 1 base, with 9 bases of the junction left unmatched. Germline CDR1 is LNHDA and CDR2 is SQIVND (reference sequence). CDR3 sequence reads: CASSIAGGLAGRTDTQYF. DNA of the CDR3: TGTGCCAGTAGTATAGCCGGTGGGCTAGCGGGACGCACAGATACGCAGTATTTT.

The CDR3 nucleotides read TGCGCCAGCAGACTCGAACCGACAGGGTTAAAAACCACCTTC. Its translation is CASRLEPTGLKTTF. The genes are TRBV5-1 and TRBJ1-2; 7 bases line up with TRBD1. The trim removed 5 bases at V and 13 bases at J, leaving 17 bases unmatched. CDR1 is SGHRS, CDR2 YFSETQ, per germline. The CDR3 runs 14 residues.

The chain uses TRBV7-8 and TRBJ2-3; 7 positions agree with TRBD1. Germline CDR1 is SGHVS and CDR2 is FQNEAQ. The CDR3 is made up of 15 amino acids. Trimming cost V 1 base and J 1 base; bases outside gene matches: 2. CDR3 nucleotides: TGTGCCAGCAGCTTAGATGGACAGGGCACAGATACGCAGTATTTT. It is translated as CASSLDGQGTDTQYF.

This chain connects TRBV10-3 to TRBJ1-3; D perhaps matches TRBD1 (6 bases). The germline CDR1 and CDR2 sequences are ENHRY and SYGVKD. V dropped 6 bases and J dropped 1 base, with 16 bases sitting between them. This CDR3 is 16 amino acids long. The chain's CDR3 is CAISGIGGRSGNTIYF. CDR3 DNA sequence: TGTGCCATCAGCGGCATTGGGGGCCGATCTGGAAACACCATATATTTT.

The chain combines TRBV28 with TRBJ2-7; no definite D call. V was shortened by 2 bases and J by 5 bases, with 7 bases between the two germline ends. Germline V gene data show CDR1 as MDHEN and CDR2 as SYDVKM. This CDR3 region has 12 residues. CDR3 DNA sequence: TGTGCCAGCAGTTTAAATCTAAACGAGCAGTACTTC. It is translated as CASSLNLNEQYF.

The chain has TRBV10-3 and TRBJ1-3, with a tentative D call TRBD1 (6 bases). The CDR3 runs to 15 residues. Trimming took 2 bases from V and 2 from J, leaving 10 bases between them. Germline CDR1 and CDR2: ENHRY and SYGVKD. CDR3 sequence reads: CAISEGTKAGNTIYF. For the CDR3, the DNA is TGTGCCATCAGTGAGGGGACAAAGGCTGGAAACACCATATATTTT.

J is TRBJ1-1 and V is TRBV5-1; tentative D call: TRBD1 (5 bases). The CDR3 has 15 residues. The V gene lost 0 bases and the J gene lost 2 bases, with 11 bases spanning the gap. CDR1 and CDR2 from the germline V gene are SGHRS and YFSETQ. Here the CDR3 DNA reads TGCGCCAGCAGCTTGGGGGGACTACAAAACACTGAAGCTTTCTTT. This sequence encodes CASSLGGLQNTEAFF. Using reference TRBV5-1 and TRBJ1-1 for the parts outside the CDR3, the full variable domain is KAGVTQTPRYLIKTRGQQVTLSCSPISGHRSVSWYQQTPGQGLQFLFEYFSETQRNKGNFPGRFSGRQFSNSRSEMNVSTLELGDSALYLCASSLGGLQNTEAFFGQGTRLTVV.

The genes are TRBV7-2 and TRBJ2-2, with D perhaps matching TRBD1 (5 bases). From germline, CDR1 is SGHTA and CDR2 FQGNSA. V was shortened by 5 bases and J by 4 bases, with 8 bases between the two germline ends. This CDR3 comprises 13 residues. This chain's CDR3 is CASSPRVTGELFF. Written as DNA, the CDR3 is TGTGCCAGCAGCCCCAGGGTCACCGGGGAGCTGTTTTTT.

V usage is TRBV7-3 and J usage is TRBJ2-5; 10 positions agree with TRBD2. With 4 bases clipped from V and 5 bases from J, the junction kept 7 bases outside the gene matches. Per germline, CDR1 SGHTA and CDR2 FQGTGA. The CDR3 consists of 15 residues. Here the CDR3 DNA reads TGTGCCAGCAGCTCAGCGGGAGGGCCAGGGGAGACCCAGTACTTC. This gives the protein CASSSAGGPGETQYF.

This clone was seen a few times. V gene TRBV30 combines with J gene TRBJ1-2; 8 positions match TRBD1. CDR3 length equals 14 residues. Germline trimming cut 2 bases from V and 8 bases from J; bases unmatched to any gene: 10. Looked up from germline, CDR1 is GTSNPN and CDR2 is SVGIG (reference sequence). CDR3 amino acids: CAWSPGQGLRGYTF. CDR3 nucleotide sequence: TGTGCCTGGAGTCCCGGACAGGGACTAAGGGGCTACACCTTC.

J is TRBJ1-1 and V is TRBV28, with a tentative D call TRBD1 (6 bases). This CDR3 has 16 amino acids. CDR1 is MDHEN, CDR2 SYDVKM, per germline. Trimming shortened V by 8 bases and J by 0 bases, and 19 bases separated the two germline ends. Here the CDR3 DNA reads TGTGCCAGCGGATTTTGGGGGGGCCAAATGAACACTGAAGCTTTCTTT. It yields the protein CASGFWGGQMNTEAFF.

This rearrangement joins TRBV7-3 to TRBJ2-7, with TRBD2 matching over 12 bases. The CDR3 extends over 15 amino acids. Germline V gives CDR1 SGHTA, CDR2 FQGTGA. V shed 5 bases, J shed 5 bases, and the junction held 7 bases outside the gene matches. The CDR3 DNA is TGTGCCAGCAGCCCTTCGGGACTAGCGGGCGACGAGCAGTACTTC. Translating it yields CASSPSGLAGDEQYF.

The gene calls are TRBV27 and TRBJ2-7; 12 positions match TRBD2. Germline values: CDR1 MNHEY, CDR2 SMNVEV (reference sequence). The CDR3 consists of 17 residues. V lost 2 bases and J lost 4; bases outside the gene matches: 9. This chain's CDR3 is CASSLIARTSGIYEQYF. The DNA for the CDR3 is TGTGCCAGCAGTTTAATAGCTAGGACTAGCGGGATTTACGAGCAGTACTTC.

The chain carries TRBV18 and TRBJ2-1, with 7 bases identical to TRBD1. The junction had 6 bases not matched to a gene; V was cut back by 3 bases and J by 4 bases. The germline V gene has CDR1 KGHSH and CDR2 LQKENI. The CDR3 consists of 15 residues. The CDR3 region has the DNA TGTGCCAGCTCACCCGGGACAGCTGTTTACAATGAGCAGTTCTTC. It encodes CASSPGTAVYNEQFF.

The chain combines TRBV11-3 with TRBJ2-4; possible D gene TRBD2, 6 bases. The V and J ends lost 4 bases and 6 bases respectively, with 13 bases between them. From germline, CDR1 is SGHNT and CDR2 YENEEA. CDR3 length equals 14 residues. CDR3 loop: CASSSGRWGNIQYF. CDR3 sequence (DNA): TGTGCCAGCAGCTCAGGGAGGTGGGGAAACATTCAGTACTTC.

The V call is TRBV4-1, the J call TRBJ2-3, with 9 bases matching TRBD2. The CDR3 sequence is 14 residues long. Trimming took 1 base from V and 5 from J; bases not matched to a gene: 1. The germline gives CDR1 MGHRA, CDR2 YSYEKL. Written as DNA, the CDR3 is TGCGCCAGCAGCCAAGTACTAGCGGGAGATACGCAGTATTTT. This encodes CASSQVLAGDTQYF.

The rearrangement joins TRBV19 to TRBJ1-2; 10 nucleotides match TRBD1. Germline-derived CDR1 and CDR2 are LNHDA and SQIVND (reference sequence). The CDR3 loop spans 15 amino acids. V lost 5 bases and J lost 4; bases outside the gene matches: 7. CDR3 sequence reads: CASSPRQGAVYGYTF. CDR3 in DNA: TGTGCCAGTAGTCCCCGACAGGGGGCTGTCTATGGCTACACCTTC.

This rearrangement joins TRBV4-1 to TRBJ2-7; 7 bases fit TRBD1. Germline trimming cut 8 bases from V and 8 bases from J; bases unmatched to any gene: 9. CDR1 is MGHRA, CDR2 YSYEKL, per germline. The CDR3 is 12 residues long. The CDR3 sequence is CASGDRSGKQYF. CDR3 in DNA: TGCGCCAGCGGGGACAGATCGGGCAAGCAGTACTTC.